Listed below are T cell receptor beta chains from one sample, sequenced in a study of CD8+CD57+ T cells in acquired aplastic anemia. One entry per CDR3 protein results from TCRdb running MiXCR on the reads. The repertoire holds under 200,000 distinct CDR3 sequences, with 71% as singletons. The specimen was sorted CD4+, CD8+, or CD8+CD57+ T cells (not recorded which) from PBMCs. Receptor source: a human donor with aplastic anemia. The CDR3 runs from the conserved cysteine through the conserved F or W. The order of the fields is J gene, V gene, clone size, D gene, CDR3 DNA, CDR3 protein. The D gene is left open where the match is weak. Clone sizes are given selectively: once, few, many, or a class where the clone is expanded.

J gene: TRBJ2-2; V gene: TRBV12-3/TRBV12-4; clone size: .; D gene: .; CDR3 DNA: TGTGCCAGCACCTCCGATCCGAACACCGGGGAGCTGTTTTTT; CDR3 protein: CASTSDPNTGELFF
J gene: TRBJ2-7; V gene: TRBV7-9; clone size: .; D gene: .; CDR3 DNA: TGTGCCAGCAGCCGGGATTACGAGCAGTACTTC; CDR3 protein: CASSRDYEQYF
J gene: TRBJ2-5; V gene: TRBV7-9; clone size: few; D gene: .; CDR3 DNA: TGTGCCAGCAGCACAGGGCTAGGGGAGACCCAGTACTTC; CDR3 protein: CASSTGLGETQYF
J gene: TRBJ1-1; V gene: TRBV10-3; clone size: .; D gene: TRBD1; CDR3 DNA: TGTGCCATCGGTCAGGGGGTACTGAACACTGAAGCTTTCTTT; CDR3 protein: CAIGQGVLNTEAFF
J gene: TRBJ2-3; V gene: TRBV6-1; clone size: .; D gene: .; CDR3 DNA: TGTGCCAGCAGTGGGGTAGGGGGGAGCACAGATACGCAGTATTTT; CDR3 protein: CASSGVGGSTDTQYF
J gene: TRBJ2-3; V gene: TRBV24-1; clone size: .; D gene: .; CDR3 DNA: TGTGCCACCAGTGACCATACTTCAGATACGCAGTATTTT; CDR3 protein: CATSDHTSDTQYF
J gene: TRBJ2-7; V gene: TRBV5-1; clone size: .; D gene: .; CDR3 DNA: TGCGCCAGCAGCTGGCGGACAGCCTACGAGCAGTACTTC; CDR3 protein: CASSWRTAYEQYF
J gene: TRBJ2-5; V gene: TRBV24-1; clone size: once; D gene: TRBD2; CDR3 DNA: TGTGCCACCAGTGATTCCGGCGCGGGGGGGCAAGAGACCCAGTACTTC; CDR3 protein: CATSDSGAGGQETQYF
J gene: TRBJ2-3; V gene: TRBV12-3/TRBV12-4; clone size: .; D gene: .; CDR3 DNA: TGTGCCAGCAGCCACGGGACTAGCACAGATACGCAGTATTTT; CDR3 protein: CASSHGTSTDTQYF
J gene: TRBJ1-2; V gene: TRBV7-2; clone size: .; D gene: .; CDR3 DNA: TGTGCCAGCAGCTCCCGGGACGGCTATGGCTACACCTTC; CDR3 protein: CASSSRDGYGYTF
J gene: TRBJ2-6; V gene: TRBV14; clone size: .; D gene: .; CDR3 DNA: TGTGCCAGCAGCCAAGAAAGTTGGGGGACAGGGGCCAACGTCCTGACTTTC; CDR3 protein: CASSQESWGTGANVLTF
J gene: TRBJ2-7; V gene: TRBV14; clone size: .; D gene: TRBD2; CDR3 DNA: TGTGCCAGCAGCCAAGTAGCGGGGGGCTTACGAGAGCAGTACTTC; CDR3 protein: CASSQVAGGLREQYF
J gene: TRBJ1-6; V gene: TRBV4-2; clone size: .; D gene: .; CDR3 DNA: TGTGCCAGCAGCCAAGACAGGGGCCCTGATTCACCCCTCCACTTT; CDR3 protein: CASSQDRGPDSPLHF
J gene: TRBJ1-5; V gene: TRBV2; clone size: .; D gene: TRBD1; CDR3 DNA: TGTGCCAGCAGTGTTTTCCCCGGACAGGTGCATCAGCCCCAGCATTTT; CDR3 protein: CASSVFPGQVHQPQHF
J gene: TRBJ2-7; V gene: TRBV10-3; clone size: .; D gene: TRBD2; CDR3 DNA: TGTGCCATCAGTGAGACTAGCGGGGGGTTCGAGCAGTACTTC; CDR3 protein: CAISETSGGFEQYF
J gene: TRBJ2-1; V gene: TRBV24-1; clone size: few; D gene: TRBD2; CDR3 DNA: TGTGCCACTGCGGGGGGGATCCATGAGCAGTTCTTC; CDR3 protein: CATAGGIHEQFF
J gene: TRBJ2-5; V gene: TRBV10-3; clone size: .; D gene: .; CDR3 DNA: TGTGCCATCAGTGAGTCGATGGGGGGGCCTCCAGAGACCCAGTACTTC; CDR3 protein: CAISESMGGPPETQYF
J gene: TRBJ2-3; V gene: TRBV20-1; clone size: .; D gene: .; CDR3 DNA: TGCAGTGCTACTATCTCAGCCACAGATACGCAGTATTTT; CDR3 protein: CSATISATDTQYF
J gene: TRBJ1-6; V gene: TRBV5-6; clone size: few; D gene: TRBD1; CDR3 DNA: TGTGCCACCAGTGCCCCCGGGACAGACCTATCACCCCTCCACTTT; CDR3 protein: CATSAPGTDLSPLHF
J gene: TRBJ1-6; V gene: TRBV10-3; clone size: .; D gene: TRBD1; CDR3 DNA: TGTGCCAGCACCCTGAGGGACAGGGTCTGGAATTCACCCCTCCACTTT; CDR3 protein: CASTLRDRVWNSPLHF
J gene: TRBJ2-2; V gene: TRBV5-1; clone size: .; D gene: .; CDR3 DNA: TGCGCCAGCAGCTTAACGGGGGATCCCACCGGGGAGCTGTTTTTT; CDR3 protein: CASSLTGDPTGELFF
J gene: TRBJ2-7; V gene: TRBV2; clone size: .; D gene: TRBD2; CDR3 DNA: TGTGCCAGCAGGGTCGGGACTAGCGGGAGGGGCGAGCAGTACTTC; CDR3 protein: CASRVGTSGRGEQYF
J gene: TRBJ2-1; V gene: TRBV24-1; clone size: few; D gene: TRBD1; CDR3 DNA: TGTGCCACCAGTGACCCTCGGACAGGGACCTACAATGAGCAGTTCTTC; CDR3 protein: CATSDPRTGTYNEQFF
J gene: TRBJ1-4; V gene: TRBV15; clone size: .; D gene: .; CDR3 DNA: TGTGCCACTACCATCAGGGTGGGAAATGAAAAACTGTTTTTT; CDR3 protein: CATTIRVGNEKLFF
J gene: TRBJ1-5; V gene: TRBV12-3/TRBV12-4; clone size: .; D gene: .; CDR3 DNA: TGTGCCAGCAGTTTGGTCCCCTGGTCAGATAGAAGGAGTCAGCCCCAGCATTTT; CDR3 protein: CASSLVPWSDRRSQPQHF
J gene: TRBJ2-3; V gene: TRBV7-9; clone size: .; D gene: TRBD2; CDR3 DNA: TGTGCCAGCAGCTCGGGGACTAGCGGGACACGAACAGATACGCAGTATTTT; CDR3 protein: CASSSGTSGTRTDTQYF
J gene: TRBJ2-7; V gene: TRBV7-9; clone size: .; D gene: TRBD2; CDR3 DNA: TGTGCCAGCAGCCCCTGGGCTAGCGGGGGGGACGAGCAGTACTTC; CDR3 protein: CASSPWASGGDEQYF
J gene: TRBJ2-1; V gene: TRBV20-1; clone size: .; D gene: TRBD1; CDR3 DNA: TGCAGTGCCAAAACAGGGGGCAATGAGCAGTTCTTC; CDR3 protein: CSAKTGGNEQFF
J gene: TRBJ2-5; V gene: TRBV20-1; clone size: few; D gene: TRBD2; CDR3 DNA: TGCAGTGCTAGCGGGGCGGGGGATCAAGAGACCCAGTACTTC; CDR3 protein: CSASGAGDQETQYF
J gene: TRBJ1-5; V gene: TRBV6-4; clone size: few; D gene: .; CDR3 DNA: TGTGCCAGCAGTGACGGCACACAATCCTACAATGAGCATTTT; CDR3 protein: CASSDGTQSYNEHF
J gene: TRBJ2-3; V gene: TRBV7-8; clone size: few; D gene: .; CDR3 DNA: TGTGCCAGCAGCTTACTCGGCAGGCCTAGCACAGATACGCAGTATTTT; CDR3 protein: CASSLLGRPSTDTQYF
J gene: TRBJ1-1; V gene: TRBV19; clone size: .; D gene: .; CDR3 DNA: TGTGCCAGTACTCACAAAGGGGGAAACACTGAAGCTTTCTTT; CDR3 protein: CASTHKGGNTEAFF
J gene: TRBJ1-5; V gene: TRBV6-5; clone size: .; D gene: .; CDR3 DNA: TGTGCCAGCAACAAAGAGGCGCCTCATAGCAATCAGCCCCAGCATTTT; CDR3 protein: CASNKEAPHSNQPQHF
J gene: TRBJ2-1; V gene: TRBV7-9; clone size: .; D gene: TRBD2; CDR3 DNA: TGTGCCAGCAGCTTACCGCCGGGAGGGTATGAGCAGTTCTTC; CDR3 protein: CASSLPPGGYEQFF
J gene: TRBJ2-1; V gene: TRBV10-3; clone size: .; D gene: TRBD2; CDR3 DNA: TGTGCCATCAGTGGCGGGACTAGTGGCGATGAGCAGTTCTTC; CDR3 protein: CAISGGTSGDEQFF
J gene: TRBJ1-3; V gene: TRBV7-2; clone size: .; D gene: .; CDR3 DNA: TGTGCCAGCAGCTTAGGGAGAGGGGGAAACACCATATATTTT; CDR3 protein: CASSLGRGGNTIYF
J gene: TRBJ2-7; V gene: TRBV15; clone size: .; D gene: .; CDR3 DNA: TGTGCCACCAGCAGAGTTCGGATGAATAACTACGAGCGGTACTTC; CDR3 protein: CATSRVRMNNYERYF
J gene: TRBJ1-2; V gene: TRBV29-1; clone size: .; D gene: TRBD1; CDR3 DNA: TGCAGCGTGGAATCCGGGACAGGGAGCGGCTACACCTTC; CDR3 protein: CSVESGTGSGYTF
J gene: TRBJ2-7; V gene: TRBV2; clone size: .; D gene: .; CDR3 DNA: TGTGCCAGGAGTGAAGCATCGGGATCCTACGAGCAGTACTTC; CDR3 protein: CARSEASGSYEQYF
J gene: TRBJ2-7; V gene: TRBV5-4; clone size: .; D gene: .; CDR3 DNA: TGTGCCAGCAGCTTTAAGGCCGTCCGTGACGAGCAGTACTTC; CDR3 protein: CASSFKAVRDEQYF
J gene: TRBJ2-1; V gene: TRBV7-3; clone size: .; D gene: .; CDR3 DNA: TGCGCCAGCAGCCAAGACGTACTTAACAATGAGCAGTTCTTC; CDR3 protein: CASSQDVLNNEQFF
J gene: TRBJ2-7; V gene: TRBV14; clone size: .; D gene: TRBD2; CDR3 DNA: TGTGCCAGCAGCCAGCGGACTAGCGGGGGGGCCACGCCCTACGAGCAGTACTTC; CDR3 protein: CASSQRTSGGATPYEQYF
J gene: TRBJ2-7; V gene: TRBV7-9; clone size: .; D gene: .; CDR3 DNA: TGTGCCAGCAGCGATTGGGCAGGGTACGAGCAGTACTTC; CDR3 protein: CASSDWAGYEQYF
J gene: TRBJ1-1; V gene: TRBV29-1; clone size: .; D gene: .; CDR3 DNA: TGCAGCGTCGCAGGGGACATGAACACTGAAGCTTTCTTT; CDR3 protein: CSVAGDMNTEAFF